This TCR beta chain was found in a study of T cells after yellow fever vaccination. Study information: Researchers used SMART-Seq v4 Ultra Low Input to prepare fractions that had low cell numbers.

V shed 5 bases and J shed 0 bases, with 14 bases lying between them. The germline V gene has CDR1 SGHVS and CDR2 FQNEAQ. This CDR3 has 16 amino acids. From the 5' RACE reads, TCRdb called clonotypes with MiXCR, one entry per CDR3 protein. The sample shows approximately 300,000 distinct CDR3 sequences, 6.8% of them seen only once. The V call is TRBV7-8, the J call TRBJ2-1; D not resolved. The receptor's source is a man aged 18 to 30 who received the YFV17D yellow fever vaccine. The sequenced sample was PBMCs, obtained 35 to 50 days after the first yellow fever vaccination. This CDR3 is CASSPREQSSYNEQFF. DNA for the CDR3: TGTGCCAGCAGCCCAAGAGAGCAGAGCTCCTACAATGAGCAGTTCTTC.